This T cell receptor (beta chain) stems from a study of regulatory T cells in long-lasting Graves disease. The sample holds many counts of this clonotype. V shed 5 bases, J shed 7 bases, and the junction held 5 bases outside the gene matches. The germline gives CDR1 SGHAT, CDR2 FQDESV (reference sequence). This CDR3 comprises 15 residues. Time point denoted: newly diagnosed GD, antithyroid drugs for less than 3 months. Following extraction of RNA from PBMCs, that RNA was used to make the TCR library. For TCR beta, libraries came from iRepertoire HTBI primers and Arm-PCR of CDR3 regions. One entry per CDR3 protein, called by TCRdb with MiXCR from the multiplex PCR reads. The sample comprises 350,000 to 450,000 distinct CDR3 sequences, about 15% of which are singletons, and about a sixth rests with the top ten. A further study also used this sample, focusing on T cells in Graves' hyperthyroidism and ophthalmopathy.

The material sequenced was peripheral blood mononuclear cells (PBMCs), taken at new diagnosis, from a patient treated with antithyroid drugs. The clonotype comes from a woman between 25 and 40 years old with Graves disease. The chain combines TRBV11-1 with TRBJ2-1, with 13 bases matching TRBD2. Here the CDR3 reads CASSQLAGGPNEQFF. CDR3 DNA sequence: TGTGCCAGCAGCCAACTAGCGGGAGGGCCAAATGAGCAGTTCTTC.